The 16 T cell receptor beta chains below were found in one sample sequenced in a study of T cells in localized non-small cell lung cancer (dated by TCRdb to between 2020 and 2021). The library was obtained by the immunoSEQ multiplex PCR assay. The table comes from immuneACCESS by way of TCRdb, which keeps in-frame sequences with V and J called. Part of the clones is missing from these tables; in studies checked, under half for an unresolved V gene and the rest for unknown reasons. Present in this sample are more than 100,000 clones, roughly 90% of which were seen just once. The top ten clonotypes cover 1.7% of the sample. Specimen: peripheral blood, collected before any cancer treatment. These receptors came from a female donor of 60 years or more with stage I lung adenocarcinoma.

The CDR3 nucleotides read TGTGCCAGCAGTGAACAGGGTTCTGGAAACACCATATATTTT. Translating it yields CASSEQGSGNTIYF. The chain links TRBV2 to TRBJ1-3, with D possibly being TRBD1 (5 bases). CDR3 length: 14 residues. With 2 bases removed from V and 1 base from J, the gap between germline ends came to 6 bases. Germline loops: CDR1 SNHLY, CDR2 FYNNEI.

V and J are TRBV5-4 and TRBJ2-7; D unresolved. The CDR3 consists of 14 residues. From germline, CDR1 is SGHNT and CDR2 YYREEE (reference sequence). Trimming took 2 bases from V and 1 from J, leaving 10 bases between them. The CDR3 spells CASSFGPKSYEQYF. The CDR3 nucleotides are TGTGCCAGCAGCTTTGGCCCTAAATCCTACGAGCAGTACTTC.

The chain joins TRBV29-1 to TRBJ2-5; 7 nucleotides line up with TRBD2. The CDR3 is 12 residues long. V trimming: 6 bases; J trimming: 4 bases; junction bases outside the gene matches: 5. The germline CDR1 and CDR2 sequences are SQVTM and ANQGSEA. The CDR3 bases are TGCAGCGTCCCTGGGGGGGGAGAGACCCAGTACTTC. Its protein is CSVPGGGETQYF. The full variable domain, with the rest looked up from reference TRBV29-1 and TRBJ2-5, is SAVISQKPSRDICQRGTSLTIQCQVDSQVTMMFWYRQQPGQSLTLIATANQGSEATYESGFVIDKFPISRPNLTFSTLTVSNMSPEDSSIYLCSVPGGGETQYFGPGTRLLVL.

This chain joins TRBV7-8 and TRBJ1-2, with TRBD1 as a possible D gene (6 bases). Germline CDR1 is SGHVS and CDR2 is FQNEAQ. V lost 8 bases and J 4 bases, leaving 11 bases between the germline ends. The CDR3 is 12 residues long. CDR3 sequence reads: CASGQPLYGYTF. The CDR3 bases are TGTGCCAGCGGACAGCCCCTCTATGGCTACACCTTC.

The chain is built from TRBV25-1 and TRBJ2-1, with D perhaps TRBD2 (6 bases). In germline, CDR1 is MGHDK, CDR2 SYGVNS. The CDR3 spans 18 residues. V was trimmed by 2 bases and J by 2 bases, leaving 19 bases between them. CDR3 region: CASSEQRRGRVAYNEQFF. In DNA, the CDR3 is TGTGCCAGCAGTGAACAAAGGAGGGGCAGGGTGGCCTACAATGAGCAGTTCTTC.

This chain links TRBV10-1 with TRBJ1-1; D uncertain. Trimming removed 7 bases from V and 2 bases from J, with 14 bases in between. CDR1 WNHNN and CDR2 SYGVQD come from the germline V gene (reference sequence). The CDR3 loop spans 14 amino acids. This chain's CDR3 is CASTYPTVNTEAFF. The CDR3 DNA sequence: TGCGCCAGCACCTACCCTACAGTAAACACTGAAGCTTTCTTT.

This chain's CDR3 is CASSIGQSEQYF. DNA for the CDR3: TGTGCCAGTAGTATAGGTCAGTCCGAGCAGTACTTC. The V and J genes are TRBV19 and TRBJ2-7; no firm D call. This CDR3 comprises 12 residues. The V end lost 1 base, the J end lost 6 bases, and 7 bases lay between the germline ends. Looked up from germline, CDR1 is LNHDA and CDR2 is SQIVND (reference sequence).

The genes are TRBV7-2 and TRBJ1-4; no clear D. Germline V CDR1 and CDR2: SGHTA, FQGNSA. The CDR3 has 11 amino acids. V was pared by 4 bases and J by 8 bases, with 5 bases between. Written as DNA, the CDR3 is TGTGCCAGCAGCTCAAGCGAAAAACTGTTTTTT. It specifies CASSSSEKLFF.

CDR3 in amino acids: CASRGRVERNVPNEQFF. DNA for the CDR3: TGTGCCAGCAGGGGCCGAGTTGAGCGGAATGTGCCCAATGAGCAGTTCTTC. This rearrangement joins TRBV7-9 to TRBJ2-1; D is possibly TRBD2 (5 bases). This CDR3 contains 17 residues. Germline V gives CDR1 SEHNR, CDR2 FQNEAQ (reference sequence). V was clipped by 6 bases and J by 6 bases, with 24 bases between them.

The chain recombines TRBV6-1 with TRBJ2-1, with 12 bases identical to TRBD2. With 10 bases clipped from V and 9 bases from J, the junction kept 7 bases outside the gene matches. Germline V gives CDR1 MNHNS, CDR2 SASEGT. The CDR3 has 13 amino acids. In nucleotides, the CDR3 is TGTGCCATCAGGAAGGGACTAGCGGGTGAGCAGTTCTTC. The encoded protein is CAIRKGLAGEQFF.

V usage is TRBV9 and J usage is TRBJ2-7; 8 nucleotides align to TRBD1. This CDR3 has 13 residues. The germline CDR1 and CDR2 sequences are SGDLS and YYNGEE. J lost 6 bases, V lost 2 bases, and 4 bases had no gene match. CDR3 loop: CASSVGQGSEQYF. The CDR3 DNA reads as TGTGCCAGCAGCGTCGGACAGGGTTCCGAGCAGTACTTC.

The V and J genes are TRBV27 and TRBJ1-1; TRBD1 matches 9 bases. This CDR3 has 19 amino acids. Unmatched junction bases numbered 22, after V lost 6 bases and J lost 5 bases. Looked up from germline, CDR1 is MNHEY and CDR2 is SMNVEV (reference sequence). Written as DNA, the CDR3 is TGTGCCAGCAGCTCCGGCTTATTAGGGACAGGGAGTTTGGGAACTGAAGCTTTCTTT. Amino acid sequence: CASSSGLLGTGSLGTEAFF.

J is TRBJ2-7 and V is TRBV5-1; 10 bases align to TRBD1. CDR1 is SGHRS and CDR2 is YFSETQ in the germline V gene. The CDR3 runs 14 residues. J was trimmed by 6 bases and V by 4 bases; bases with no gene match: 7. The CDR3 is CASSKGQGQGEQYF. DNA for the CDR3: TGCGCCAGCAGCAAGGGACAGGGGCAAGGCGAGCAGTACTTC.

The chain combines TRBV5-4 with TRBJ2-3; D perhaps matches TRBD2 (6 bases). V was clipped by 4 bases and J by 7 bases, with 19 bases between them. This CDR3 is 15 amino acids long. The germline V gene encodes CDR1 SGHNT and CDR2 YYREEE (reference sequence). The CDR3 region has the DNA TGTGCCAGCAGCCCGCCAGGGACTCTCCGATATACGCAGTATTTT. Translated, it gives CASSPPGTLRYTQYF. The whole variable domain, filled in from reference TRBV5-4 and TRBJ2-3, reads ETGVTQSPTHLIKTRGQQVTLRCSSQSGHNTVSWYQQALGQGPQFIFQYYREEENGRGNFPPRFSGLQFPNYSSELNVNALELDDSALYLCASSPPGTLRYTQYFGPGTRLTVL.

This chain links TRBV27 with TRBJ1-1, with D possibly TRBD1 on 5 matching bases. CDR3 length: 14 residues. Trimming left V 6 bases short and J 0 bases short, with 11 bases between. Germline values: CDR1 MNHEY, CDR2 SMNVEV (reference sequence). CDR3 sequence (DNA): TGTGCCAGCAGCCGACAGCTCATGAACACTGAAGCTTTCTTT. Its translation is CASSRQLMNTEAFF.

The rearrangement joins TRBV27 to TRBJ2-5; 10 bases agree with TRBD1. Germline CDR1 and CDR2: MNHEY and SMNVEV (reference sequence). Losses at the gene ends were 5 bases for V and 2 bases for J; bases not matched to a gene: 17. The CDR3 consists of 19 residues. The CDR3 sequence is CASSPWDRGLAKPQETQYF. CDR3 DNA: TGTGCCAGCAGTCCGTGGGACAGGGGACTTGCAAAGCCTCAAGAGACCCAGTACTTC.